In this sample, the clone carrying this T cell receptor (beta chain) turned up a few times. This specimen comes from a study of CD8 T cells in ankylosing spondylitis. The ends lost 0 bases at V and 0 bases at J; junction bases unmatched: 1. The CDR3 consists of 15 residues. CDR1 and CDR2 (germline): SGHTA, FQGNSA. MiXCR, run by TCRdb on the 5' RACE reads, gives a single entry per CDR3 protein. The sample carries 90,000 to 100,000 distinct CDR3 sequences, roughly 8.3% recorded once. The sample consisted of blood, either unsorted or a sorted T cell fraction (not recorded which). This receptor was obtained from a male donor with ankylosing spondylitis or in good health (not recorded which). The V call is TRBV7-2, the J call TRBJ2-7; 8 nucleotides line up with TRBD1. CDR3: CASSLAGTGSYEQYF. The CDR3 nucleotides read TGTGCCAGCAGCTTAGCTGGGACAGGCTCCTACGAGCAGTACTTC.